This T cell receptor beta chain was recovered during a study of T cell responses to AZD1222 COVID-19 vaccine. Study results and limitations: The donors showed a predominance of white British ancestry and of females, with possible underestimation of clonal diversity. No repertoire was sampled before or during the peak T cell response, only after it. Elevations in Spike-specific TCR breadth and depth followed administration of two AZD1222 doses. Regions 160-218 and 743-854 held dominance among vaccine-associated CD4 TCRs, which spanned spike.

Sequencing was performed with immunoSEQ multiplex PCR; in TCRdb, only in-frame clones are kept and a portion is missing. The repertoire includes some 120,000 clones, 93% of them detected once, and approximately 3% sits in the top ten. A note on this clone: Its antigen remains unknown.

The CDR3 is 16 residues long. CDR1 SGHRS and CDR2 YFSETQ come from the germline V gene. Trimming pared 5 bases from V and 1 base from J, leaving 16 bases between. The rearrangement uses TRBV5-1 and TRBJ1-3; D call uncertain. This TCR was sampled from an adult in good health. The source was peripheral blood, collected on day 0 of AZD1222 vaccination. The CDR3 sequence: CASRRAPDDSGNTIYF. CDR3 DNA: TGCGCCAGCAGGCGTGCTCCCGACGATTCTGGAAACACCATATATTTT.